A single T cell receptor (beta chain) is shown here with its context. Its antigen specificity is not known. Per-base qualities were not stored, and no clone one base away is much larger. V lost 7 bases and J lost 1 base; the stretch between them is 11 bases long. CDR1 and CDR2, per the germline V gene, are SNHLY and FYNNEI. The CDR3, from cysteine to phenylalanine, totals 13 residues. The entry retains the CDR3 DNA only, 39 bases that are in frame from base 1. This record belongs to a study of shared clonotypes between healthy human individuals (dated by TCRdb to the early 2020s). For context, the study as a whole: A couple of women and a few men aged 18 to 49 years were included in the cohort. For each donor, three plates each were used for CD4 naive and CD4 memory, two plates were used for CD8 naive, and one plate was used for CD8 memory. To estimate repertoire size and how much clonotype sharing occurs between individuals, the study deeply sequenced the blood TCR repertoires of roughly 5 healthy adults. Different laboratories and diverse techniques were used to prepare libraries and sequence TCR repertoires, to increase sequencing depth and limit assay-specific biases. Each donor's leukapheresis produced roughly between roughly 0.85 and 9.5 billion PBMCs. What the research found in general, with its limitations: Compared with non-shared clonotypes, clonotypes shared by all four sorted-subset donors had higher generation probabilities. Naive subsets generally had larger estimated clonotype richness than memory subsets did. Approximately 4.8% of naive CD4, roughly 3.5% of naive CD8, 2.3% of memory CD4, and around 0.4% of memory CD8 clonotypes were shared across a few donors. Rarefaction of sorted-subset datasets indicated incomplete sequencing despite the large sequencing depth. Sampling was restricted to blood, and TCR repertoires in tissue are likely to differ from TCR repertoires in blood. Because the study included only a small number of donors, the genetic and exposure-history diversity represented was limited. Pairwise subsampling indicated that sequencing depth was expected to affect the degree of clonotype sharing among donors.

The donors were healthy, HIV-negative adults who had no recently reported acute infections or vaccinations. Every donor was a Caucasian adult living in Nashville, Tennessee, USA. CD4+ T cells were enriched by magnetic negative selection; naive cells were then positively selected on CD45RA, and the negative fraction formed the memory subset. After blood collection by leukapheresis, PBMCs were isolated using Ficoll-Histopaque density gradient centrifugation and then cryopreserved in the vapor phase of liquid nitrogen. Analytical flow cytometry was used to check the purity and quantity of each magnetically sorted T cell population. From each sorted fraction, genomic DNA was isolated and quantified by UV absorbance on a Nanodrop 2000c. TCR CDR3 regions were amplified from genomic DNA by multiplex PCR using the deep immunoSEQ assay. Extracted genomic DNA from each cell subset was spread evenly across all wells of several immunoSEQ 96-well plates, with each plate serving as a replicate. For sorted subsets, each replicate PCR was loaded with 200 ng genomic DNA, equivalent to some 27,000 T cell genomes. The purified libraries were quantified using a Qubit 3.0 fluorometer, sized with a Bioanalyzer 2100, and then quantified again using the KAPA Library Quantification kit. A separate single-read 150-cycle Illumina NextSeq 550 flow cell was used to sequence each immunoSEQ 96-well plate. Turning to the authors' computational methods: Because only junctional sequences without quality scores were contained in the immunoSEQ output, filtering matching that applied to full-length reads could not be performed. To assign V/J genes and CDR3, sequences were annotated using PyIR, a Python wrapper for IgBLAST v1.9, with IMGT germline references. Reads were filtered out if the reads had weak V/J assignments (E-value above 1e-6), no CDR3, stop codons, out-of-frame junctions, or ambiguous translated residues. V3J clonotypes were defined as sequences sharing an identical inferred V gene, J gene, and CDR3 amino acid sequence. Percentage overlap between repertoires was computed as shared unique clonotypes divided by the size of the smaller repertoire. Richness of each repertoire was evaluated using RTK rarefaction, the Chao1 estimator, and Recon v2.1 estimates of unobserved clonotypes. Generation probabilities for all TCRbeta clonotypes obtained by the gDNA method from a few donors were computed using OLGA. TCRdb's version of the immuneACCESS table is confined to in-frame rearrangements and falls short of the full clone set. An unresolved V gene accounts for under half of the shortfall where checked; the remainder is of unknown origin. That table furnishes V, J and clone size, whereas the DNA furnished D and trimming. The sample table contains 1,500,000 or so clones; only one count was recorded for approximately 98.5% of them. The ten largest clones represent approximately 0.4% of the sample.

This clonotype originated in a man younger than 40 in good health. Sequences were obtained from naive CD4+ T cells sorted from blood. The cell subset or site tag for this specimen amounts to: CD45RA+ positively selected. This sequence uses TRBV2 and TRBJ2-7, with the D segment identity uncertain. The sequenced DNA is TGTGCCAGCACGGGCAGGAGATCCTACGAGCAGTACTTC. Translated, this gives CASTGRRSYEQYF.